Listed here is a single TCR beta chain. The CDR3 extends over 13 amino acids. The V and J ends lost 0 bases and 12 bases respectively, with 12 bases between them. In germline, CDR1 is LGHNA, CDR2 YNFKEQ. This specimen comes from a study of blood T cell repertoires in COVID-19. Study in general: The study drew acute and convalescent COVID-19 samples from the United States, Italy and Spain. From T cells, B-cell-depleted T cells, or PBMCs came the material, which was cDNA or gDNA.

The Seattle patients joined while their infection was active and were tracked longitudinally afterward. Original analysis: Estimation of nucleated cell counts was performed using reference gene primer amplification. Libraries were prepared by immunoSEQ multiplex PCR; TCRdb keeps only in-frame clonotypes and omits some of them. V and J calls and clone size come straight from that table; D and trimming were deduced from the DNA. The sample contains 200,000 to 300,000 clones, approximately 91% of which appear only once. The material sequenced was peripheral blood. This sequence joins TRBV4-2 and TRBJ2-1; TRBD1 is a possible D gene (7 bases). The source is a person under 30 with COVID-19, enrolled during active disease. The CDR3 region is CASSQDPQGGQFF. CDR3 nucleotides: TGTGCCAGCAGCCAAGATCCCCAGGGGGGGCAGTTCTTC.